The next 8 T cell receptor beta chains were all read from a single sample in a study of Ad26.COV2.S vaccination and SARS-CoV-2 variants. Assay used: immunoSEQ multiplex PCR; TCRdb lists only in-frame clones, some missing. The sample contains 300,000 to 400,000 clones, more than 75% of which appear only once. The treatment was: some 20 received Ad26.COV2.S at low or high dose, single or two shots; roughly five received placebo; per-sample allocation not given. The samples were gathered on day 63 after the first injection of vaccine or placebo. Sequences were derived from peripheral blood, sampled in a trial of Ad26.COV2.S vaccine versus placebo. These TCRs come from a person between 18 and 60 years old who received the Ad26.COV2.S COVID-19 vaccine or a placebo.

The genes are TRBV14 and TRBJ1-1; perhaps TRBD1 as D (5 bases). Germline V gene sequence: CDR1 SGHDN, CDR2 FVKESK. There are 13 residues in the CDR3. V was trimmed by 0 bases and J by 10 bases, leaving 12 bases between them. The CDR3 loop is CASSQEGPLGAFF. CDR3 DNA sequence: TGTGCCAGCAGCCAAGAGGGGCCCCTCGGAGCTTTCTTT.

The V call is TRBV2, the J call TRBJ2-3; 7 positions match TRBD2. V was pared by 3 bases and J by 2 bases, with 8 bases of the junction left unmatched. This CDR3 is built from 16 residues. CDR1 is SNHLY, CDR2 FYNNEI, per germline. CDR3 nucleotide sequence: TGTGCCAGCAGTGATTTCGGGCTAGCGGACACAGATACGCAGTATTTT. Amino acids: CASSDFGLADTDTQYF.

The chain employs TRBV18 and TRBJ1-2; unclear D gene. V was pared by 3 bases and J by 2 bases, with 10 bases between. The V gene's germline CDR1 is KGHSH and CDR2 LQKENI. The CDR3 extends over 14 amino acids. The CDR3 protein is CASSPVGPNYGYTF. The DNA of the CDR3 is TGTGCCAGCTCACCCGTGGGCCCCAACTATGGCTACACCTTC. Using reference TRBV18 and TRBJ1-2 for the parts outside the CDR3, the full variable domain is NAGVMQNPRHLVRRRGQEARLRCSPMKGHSHVYWYRQLPEEGLKFMVYLQKENIIDESGMPKERFSAEFPKEGPSILRIQQVVRGDSAAYFCASSPVGPNYGYTFGSGTRLTVV.

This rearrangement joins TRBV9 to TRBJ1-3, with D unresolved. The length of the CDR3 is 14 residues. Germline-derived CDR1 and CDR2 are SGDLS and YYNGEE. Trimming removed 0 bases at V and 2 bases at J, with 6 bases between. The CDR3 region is CASSVVETGNTIYF. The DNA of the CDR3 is TGTGCCAGCAGCGTAGTTGAGACTGGAAACACCATATATTTT.

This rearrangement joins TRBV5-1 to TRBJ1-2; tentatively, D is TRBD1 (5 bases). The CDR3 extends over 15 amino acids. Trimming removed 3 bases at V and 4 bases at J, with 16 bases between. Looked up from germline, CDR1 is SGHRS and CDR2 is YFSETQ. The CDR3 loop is CASSSPGRGVYGYTF. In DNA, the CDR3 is TGCGCCAGCAGCTCCCCGGGGAGGGGAGTCTATGGCTACACCTTC.

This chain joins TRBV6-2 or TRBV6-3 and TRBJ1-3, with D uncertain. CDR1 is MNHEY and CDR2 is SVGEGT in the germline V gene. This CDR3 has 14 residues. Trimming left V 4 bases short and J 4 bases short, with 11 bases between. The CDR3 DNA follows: TGTGCCAGCAGTTTACACCCGTCGGGAAACACCATATATTTT. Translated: CASSLHPSGNTIYF.

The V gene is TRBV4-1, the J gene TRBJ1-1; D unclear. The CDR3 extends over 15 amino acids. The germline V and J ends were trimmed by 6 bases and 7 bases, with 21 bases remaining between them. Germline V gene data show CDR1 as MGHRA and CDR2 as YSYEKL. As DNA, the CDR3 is TGCGCCAGCAGAACTCTCCCGACCGACCGGGATGAAGCTTTCTTT. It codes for CASRTLPTDRDEAFF.

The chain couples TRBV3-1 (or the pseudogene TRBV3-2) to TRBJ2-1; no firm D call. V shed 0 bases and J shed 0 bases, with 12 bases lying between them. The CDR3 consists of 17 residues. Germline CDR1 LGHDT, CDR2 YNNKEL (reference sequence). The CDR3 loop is CASSQDPPESSYNEQFF. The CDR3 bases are TGTGCCAGCAGCCAAGATCCCCCAGAGAGCTCCTACAATGAGCAGTTCTTC.